This paragraph covers one TCR beta chain sequence. Germline lookup yields CDR1 MDHEN and CDR2 SYDVKM. V was clipped by 7 bases and J by 4 bases; unmatched bases: 3. CDR3 size: 13 residues. Beta-chain TCR CDR3 regions were amplified from RNA transcripts. Scientists carried out first-round RT-PCR using HTBI primers and then a second-round multiplex PCR. TCRdb re-analysed the multiplex PCR reads in MiXCR, keeping a single row per CDR3 protein. The sample holds 210,000 or so distinct CDR3 sequences, roughly 29% seen once. The PBMCs used were ones drawn from less than 12 ml of fresh peripheral blood. The data belong to a study of Graves' ophthalmopathy and Graves' hyperthyroidism. In the study overall: Peripheral blood was collected at initial diagnosis, before any treatment.

This chain connects TRBV28 to TRBJ2-7; TRBD2 matches at 11 bases. Sequencing was performed on peripheral blood. The origin of this receptor is a man aged 45 to 65 with Graves' ophthalmopathy. As DNA, the CDR3 is TGTGCCAGCAATAGCGGGAGGGAGTACGAGCAGTACTTC. It specifies CASNSGREYEQYF.